This entry is about one T cell receptor (beta chain). CDR3 length: 13 residues. V was clipped by 2 bases and J by 4 bases, with 8 bases between them. Germline-derived CDR1 and CDR2 are SGHAT and FQNNGV. This sample was included in a study of blood T cell repertoires in COVID-19. Some clones are missing from TCRdb's copy, which holds only in-frame ones; the method was immunoSEQ multiplex PCR. The table records approximately 220,000 clones, around 83% of them present only once. What was sequenced was PBMCs or T cells enriched from blood (not recorded which). The chain has TRBV11-2 and TRBJ1-1; D may be TRBD1 (5 bases). This sequence originates from a woman in her thirties or forties who had recovered from COVID-19. DNA for the CDR3: TGTGCCAGCAGCTTACGACAGTCCACTGAAGCTTTCTTT. Translating gives CASSLRQSTEAFF.